Listed here are 29 T cell receptor beta chains from one sample, sequenced in a study of blood T cell repertoires in COVID-19. Some clones are missing from TCRdb's copy, which holds only in-frame ones; the method was immunoSEQ multiplex PCR. This table has under 250,000 clones, approximately 83% appearing once. Sample: peripheral blood. The receptors stem from a man aged 80 or over with acute or convalescent COVID-19.

This clone turned up a few times. The genes are TRBV15 and TRBJ2-7, with D possibly being TRBD2 (5 bases). The CDR3 runs 14 residues. V shed 3 bases and J shed 2 bases, with 11 bases lying between them. CDR1 is LNHNV, CDR2 YYDKDF, per germline (reference sequence). The CDR3 DNA follows: TGTGCCACCAGCAGCCCGGGGAATACCTACGAGCAGTACTTC. Residues: CATSSPGNTYEQYF.

Comments on this clone: A junction boundary mismatches the germline segment, possibly from a read error. This sequence joins TRBV5-1 and TRBJ1-3, with D unresolved. CDR1 SGHRS and CDR2 YFSETQ come from the germline V gene. CDR3 length: 15 amino acids. CDR3 region: CASRLDSRSGNTIYF. Here the CDR3 DNA reads TGCGCCAGCAGGTTGGACTCTCGCTCTGGAAACACCATATATTTT.

This clone has more than one count but fewer than ten. V gene TRBV12-3 or TRBV12-4 combines with J gene TRBJ1-3; D is undetermined. The V and J ends lost 6 bases and 4 bases respectively, with 10 bases between them. There are 13 residues in the CDR3. Here the CDR3 reads CASSPSAGNTIYF. The CDR3 DNA reads TGTGCCAGCAGCCCGAGTGCCGGAAACACCATATATTTT.

V usage is TRBV7-6 and J usage is TRBJ2-2, with a tentative D call TRBD1 (6 bases). The CDR3 covers 15 residues. Germline CDR1 reads SGHVS; CDR2 reads FNYEAQ. The V end was cut by 4 bases, the J end by 2 bases, with 11 bases between. The CDR3 DNA sequence: TGTGCCAGCAGCTCGGGACAATTAAACACCGGGGAGCTGTTTTTT. Translated, it gives CASSSGQLNTGELFF. The whole variable domain, remainder taken from reference TRBV7-6 and TRBJ2-2, is GAGVSQSPRYKVTKRGQDVALRCDPISGHVSLYWYRQALGQGPEFLTYFNYEAQQDKSGLPNDRFSAERPEGSISTLTIQRTEQRDSAMYRCASSSGQLNTGELFFGEGSRLTVL.

The chain couples TRBV6-6 to TRBJ1-2; TRBD1 might be the D (5 bases). Trimming left V 5 bases short and J 5 bases short, with 9 bases between. CDR3 size: 12 residues. CDR1 and CDR2 (germline): MNHNY, SVGAGI (reference sequence). CDR3 in DNA: TGTGCCAGCAGTACTACAGGTTATGGCTACACCTTC. Its translation is CASSTTGYGYTF.

The chain's CDR3 is CASSQGGDSPLHF. The CDR3 region has the DNA TGTGCCAGCAGCCAAGGGGGAGATTCACCCCTCCACTTT. The chain joins TRBV3-1 (or the pseudogene TRBV3-2) to TRBJ1-6; D unclear. V lost 1 base to trimming and J lost 8 bases, with 6 bases between them. CDR1 LGHDT and CDR2 YNNKEL come from the germline V gene (reference sequence). The CDR3 extends over 13 amino acids.

In DNA, the CDR3 is TGTGCCACCAGTGATCCCCGGACTAGCGGGAGGGCCTCCATGAACAATGAGCAGTTCTTC. Residues: CATSDPRTSGRASMNNEQFF. The genes are TRBV24-1 and TRBJ2-1; 15 positions agree with TRBD2. CDR3 size: 20 residues. V was pared by 3 bases and J by 5 bases, with 13 bases of the junction left unmatched. Germline values: CDR1 KGHDR, CDR2 SFDVKD.

This chain connects TRBV6-5 to TRBJ2-2, with 7 bases matching TRBD1. CDR1 MNHEY and CDR2 SVGAGI come from the germline V gene. Unmatched junction bases numbered 7, after V lost 8 bases and J lost 1 base. The CDR3 runs 15 residues. CDR3 nucleotides: TGTGCCAGCGATATTCGGACAGGGAACACCGGGGAGCTGTTTTTT. Its translation is CASDIRTGNTGELFF.

The chain has TRBV4-1 and TRBJ2-7, with 9 bases matching TRBD2. The CDR3 loop spans 16 amino acids. The V segment lost 0 bases and the J segment 2 bases; nucleotides outside the gene matches: 5. Per germline, CDR1 MGHRA and CDR2 YSYEKL. This CDR3 reads CASSQDSSGTTYEQYF. The CDR3 DNA follows: TGCGCCAGCAGCCAAGACTCTAGCGGGACCACCTACGAGCAGTACTTC.

The chain links TRBV12-3 or TRBV12-4 to TRBJ2-1; D ambiguous. V lost 5 bases, J lost 9 bases, and 14 bases lay in between. This CDR3 spans 13 amino acids. The CDR3 DNA reads TGTGCCAGCAGTCCCAACCGACCGGGTGAGCAGTTCTTC. Encoded protein: CASSPNRPGEQFF.

The V and J genes are TRBV14 and TRBJ2-2; TRBD1 is a possible D gene (5 bases). The CDR3 has 14 amino acids. V was cut by 1 base and J by 3 bases, with 6 bases left in between. Germline-derived CDR1 and CDR2 are SGHDN and FVKESK. CDR3 in amino acids: CASSQGQYTGELFF. The CDR3, as DNA: TGTGCCAGCAGCCAAGGACAGTACACCGGGGAGCTGTTTTTT.

The J gene is TRBJ1-1, the V gene TRBV6-6; D gene uncertain. Germline V gives CDR1 MNHNY, CDR2 SVGAGI (reference sequence). This CDR3 spans 12 amino acids. The ends were cut back, 6 bases at V and 0 bases at J, with 5 bases in the middle. The CDR3 spells CASRTLNTEAFF. The CDR3 DNA is TGTGCCAGCAGGACACTGAACACTGAAGCTTTCTTT.

Points on this clone: One end of the junction varies from germline; a read error may be responsible. CDR3 coding DNA: TGTGCCAGCAGCTTAGGAGCGGCGGGAGGCCAAGGGACCCAGTACTTC. Translating it yields CASSLGAAGGQGTQYF. The genes are TRBV7-8 and TRBJ2-5, with TRBD2 matching 8 bases. From germline, CDR1 is SGHVS and CDR2 FQNEAQ. There are 16 residues in the CDR3.

The gene calls are TRBV3-1 (or the pseudogene TRBV3-2) and TRBJ1-2; maybe TRBD1 (6 bases). CDR1 LGHDT and CDR2 YNNKEL come from the germline V gene (reference sequence). Trimming cost V 1 base and J 3 bases, with 9 bases left between them. The length of the CDR3 is 14 residues. The CDR3 region has the DNA TGTGCCAGCAGCCAAGCGGGACAATACTATGGCTACACCTTC. Translation gives CASSQAGQYYGYTF.

V usage is TRBV11-2 and J usage is TRBJ1-2; D is uncertain. Trimming pared 3 bases from V and 2 bases from J, leaving 7 bases between. The CDR3 covers 13 residues. Germline CDR1 SGHAT, CDR2 FQNNGV. The chain's CDR3 is CASSFRGNYGYTF. For the CDR3, the DNA is TGTGCCAGCAGCTTCCGGGGAAACTATGGCTACACCTTC.

J is TRBJ2-1 and V is TRBV12-1; the table's TRBD2 call for D was not verified on the DNA. TRBV12-1 represents a pseudogene. The CDR3 is made up of 18 amino acids. CDR3 bases: TGTGCCAGCAGCGCGTACTACCCTTTAGCGGGAGCGTACAATGAGCAGTTCTTC. Amino acid sequence: CASSAYYPLAGAYNEQFF.

This clone was recorded a few times. The chain uses TRBV18 and TRBJ1-6, with 7 bases fitting TRBD1. The V gene's germline CDR1 is KGHSH and CDR2 LQKENI. The CDR3 extends over 16 amino acids. The V gene end was trimmed by 3 bases and the J gene end by 7 bases; junction bases not matched to a gene: 9. The CDR3 nucleotides are TGTGCCAGCTCACCGCAACAACAGGGGTTCAATTCACCCCTCCACTTT. It encodes CASSPQQQGFNSPLHF.

The genes are TRBV9 and TRBJ1-5, with D possibly matching TRBD1 (5 bases). The V end was cut by 0 bases, the J end by 5 bases, with 12 bases between. Germline CDR1 SGDLS, CDR2 YYNGEE. The CDR3 totals 15 residues. This chain's CDR3 is CASSVGEGAYQPQHF. In nucleotides, the CDR3 is TGTGCCAGCAGCGTAGGGGAAGGGGCCTATCAGCCCCAGCATTTT. The whole variable domain, filled in from reference TRBV9 and TRBJ1-5, reads DSGVTQTPKHLITATGQRVTLRCSPRSGDLSVYWYQQSLDQGLQFLIQYYNGEERAKGNILERFSAQQFPDLHSELNLSSLELGDSALYFCASSVGEGAYQPQHFGDGTRLSIL.

This clone appeared a few times. V gene TRBV5-1 combines with J gene TRBJ1-1; 9 bases are a match to TRBD1. Looked up from germline, CDR1 is SGHRS and CDR2 is YFSETQ. The CDR3 totals 14 residues. With 1 base clipped from V and 5 bases from J, the junction kept 3 bases outside the gene matches. As DNA, the CDR3 is TGCGCCAGCAGCTTGCCCGACAGGGGGACTGAAGCTTTCTTT. Its protein product is CASSLPDRGTEAFF.

The rearrangement joins TRBV6-6 to TRBJ2-7, with TRBD1 matching over 7 bases. With V trimmed by 6 bases and J by 2 bases, 7 bases remained unmatched. There are 14 residues in the CDR3. From germline, CDR1 is MNHNY and CDR2 SVGAGI (reference sequence). As DNA, the CDR3 is TGTGCCAGCAGGATACAGGGGAAGACCTACGAGCAGTACTTC. Residues: CASRIQGKTYEQYF.

Details on this clone: The junction shows a germline mismatch at one end, possibly a read error. The chain carries TRBV3-1 (or the pseudogene TRBV3-2) and TRBJ2-7; maybe TRBD1 (5 bases). Germline V gene data show CDR1 as LGHDT and CDR2 as YNNKEL (reference sequence). This CDR3 has 12 amino acids. The CDR3 DNA follows: TGTGCCAGCAGCCATGAAAGGGGCCGAAGGGCCTTC. Translation: CASSHERGRRAF.

Only one count was recorded for this clone. J is TRBJ2-7 and V is TRBV19; 9 bases fit TRBD1. Germline CDR1 and CDR2: LNHDA and SQIVND (reference sequence). CDR3 length equals 15 residues. V dropped 4 bases and J dropped 4; count of bases not matched to a gene: 8. CDR3 amino acids: CASSKTGTGRYEQYF. Written as DNA, the CDR3 is TGTGCCAGTAGTAAAACTGGGACAGGGAGATACGAGCAGTACTTC.

The chain combines TRBV5-1 with TRBJ2-7, with 9 nucleotides matching TRBD1. The junction had 12 bases not matched to a gene; V was cut back by 5 bases and J by 3 bases. The CDR3 runs 16 residues. CDR1 SGHRS and CDR2 YFSETQ come from the germline V gene. The DNA of the CDR3 is TGCGCCAGCAGGATTGTGGCCGGGACAGGGAACTACGAGCAGTACTTC. Protein: CASRIVAGTGNYEQYF.

This sequence joins TRBV6-5 and TRBJ1-4, with a possible D match to TRBD1 (5 bases). This CDR3 is 15 amino acids long. Trimming removed 0 bases from V and 4 bases from J, with 9 bases in between. Germline CDR1 and CDR2: MNHEY and SVGAGI. The CDR3 coding sequence is TGTGCCAGCAGTTACTCACGACAGCGTAATGAAAAACTGTTTTTT. Its protein product is CASSYSRQRNEKLFF.

Points on this clone: Other DNA sequences in this sample translate to the same CDR3. V gene TRBV24-1 combines with J gene TRBJ2-7, with D perhaps matching TRBD2 (5 bases). The V and J ends lost 6 bases and 4 bases respectively, with 6 bases between them. The CDR3 is made up of 11 amino acids. Germline V gene sequence: CDR1 KGHDR, CDR2 SFDVKD. The CDR3 DNA follows: TGTGCCACCAGTCGGGGTTACGAGCAGTACTTC. Its protein product is CATSRGYEQYF.

This clone was observed a few times. The chain uses TRBV20-1 and TRBJ2-2; 9 positions agree with TRBD2. Losses at the gene ends were 3 bases for V and 6 bases for J; bases not matched to a gene: 5. Germline V gene sequence: CDR1 DFQATT, CDR2 SNEGSKA (reference sequence). CDR3 length equals 14 residues. The CDR3 loop reads CSASSGGGAGELFF. CDR3 bases: TGCAGTGCTAGTAGCGGGGGTGGAGCCGGGGAGCTGTTTTTT.

This rearrangement joins TRBV20-1 to TRBJ2-7; TRBD1 is a possible D gene (6 bases). This CDR3 is 15 amino acids long. Germline loops: CDR1 DFQATT, CDR2 SNEGSKA (reference sequence). The V and J ends lost 3 bases and 3 bases respectively, with 18 bases between them. The CDR3 protein is CSASPIDRSNYEQYF. The CDR3 DNA reads as TGCAGTGCTAGTCCTATAGACAGGTCAAACTACGAGCAGTACTTC.

The chain couples TRBV2 to TRBJ2-3, with 8 bases lining up with TRBD2. This CDR3 has 15 residues. J lost 2 bases, V lost 6 bases, and 7 bases had no gene match. Germline V CDR1 and CDR2: SNHLY, FYNNEI. CDR3 protein: CASRVLAGFTDTQYF. CDR3 coding DNA: TGTGCCAGCAGGGTTTTAGCGGGGTTCACAGATACGCAGTATTTT.

The genes are TRBV15 and TRBJ1-6; 8 nucleotides line up with TRBD1. With 1 base clipped from V and 8 bases from J, the junction kept 4 bases outside the gene matches. Germline V gene lookup returns CDR1 LNHNV and CDR2 YYDKDF (reference sequence). The CDR3 totals 15 residues. The CDR3 region has the DNA TGTGCCACCAGCAGAGCCAGGGGGCTGTATTCACCCCTCCACTTT. It yields the protein CATSRARGLYSPLHF. Full variable domain (remainder filled in from reference TRBV15 and TRBJ1-6): DAMVIQNPRYQVTQFGKPVTLSCSQTLNHNVMYWYQQKSSQAPKLLFHYYDKDFNNEADTPDNFQSRRPNTSFCFLDIRSPGLGDTAMYLCATSRARGLYSPLHFGNGTRLTVT.